This TCR beta chain was identified during a study of tumor and adjacent non-tumor tissue in lung cancer. Whole-study context: Patients comprised about a dozen adenocarcinoma, a couple of squamous cell carcinoma and 1 small cell lung cancer. Study-wide results and limits: Tumor tissue had significantly higher TCR diversity than normal lung. Tumor repertoires had a smaller top 100 clone share than normal lung.

A modified ARM-PCR protocol with three rounds of nested PCR amplified TCRbeta. Using its own MiXCR run on the multiplex PCR reads, TCRdb lists one record per CDR3 protein. Among under 250,000 distinct CDR3 sequences, 71% were seen once, and the ten largest hold 25%. As for this clonotype: Its target is unknown. Sequence at one end of the junction differs from germline and may be a read error.

The template was RNA from unsorted bulk tissue. Chemotherapy-naive patients with new lung cancer underwent thoracic surgery in China, August–late 2014. The sequenced sample was lung tumor tissue. The TCR sequence derives from a man in his 60s with non-small cell lung cancer.

The CDR3 DNA sequence: TGTGCCAGGAGCTTCGATCGGCGCGGCTACAATGAGCATTTCTTC. Its protein product is CARSFDRRGYNEHFF. The rearrangement uses TRBV6-2 or TRBV6-3 and TRBJ2-1; unclear D gene. This CDR3 is built from 15 residues. Germline assignment: CDR1 MNHEY and CDR2 SVGEGT.